This TCR beta chain was observed in a study of cytotoxic CD8 clonotypes in ibrutinib-treated CLL. Turning to the study itself: Investigators reported about 25 partial and 2 complete responses; after median about 70 months, roughly 15 patients remained remitted and 12 progressed. General study findings and limits: Clonality went up at the time of ibrutinib response, stayed stable in sustained remission, and later dropped back toward its baseline level at progression.

Trimming took 4 bases from V and 6 from J; bases not matched to a gene: 8. The V gene's germline CDR1 is LNHDA and CDR2 SQIVND (reference sequence). The CDR3 extends over 14 amino acids. Produced via immunoSEQ multiplex PCR; TCRdb's table is partial and in-frame only. Of fewer than 85,000 clones in the sample, about 76% are singletons; the top ten hold nearly 5%. PBMCs that had been cryopreserved were the source of 2 to 2.5 micrograms of genomic DNA for TCR beta libraries. About this clone itself: The antigen remains unidentified.

This TCR was recovered from a human donor with chronic lymphocytic leukemia. Here the sequenced sample was PBMCs, taken after 12 months of ibrutinib treatment. V and J are TRBV19 and TRBJ1-1, with 7 positions matching TRBD1. CDR3 nucleotides: TGTGCCAGTAGTAGGCGGACAGGCAGGGCTGAAGCTTTCTTT. It is translated as CASSRRTGRAEAFF.